Shown below are 30 T cell receptor beta chains from a single sample sequenced in a study of shared clonotypes between healthy human individuals. Assay: immunoSEQ multiplex PCR; the TCRdb copy retains only in-frame clones and omits some. The sample shows some 1.4 million clones, roughly 96% of them seen only once. The sequencing sample was made of naive CD4+ T cells sorted from blood. Subset noted: CD45RA+ positively selected. The receptor source for this set is a man younger than 40 in good health.

This rearrangement joins TRBV9 to TRBJ2-5, with TRBD2 as a possible D gene (6 bases). The CDR3 sequence is 17 residues long. Germline CDR1 SGDLS, CDR2 YYNGEE. Trimming left V 2 bases short and J 4 bases short, with 21 bases between. CDR3 sequence: CASSVLAGTLYGETQYF. DNA for the CDR3: TGTGCCAGCAGCGTCCTCGCCGGGACTCTCTATGGAGAGACCCAGTACTTC.

This clone was recorded only once. This chain uses TRBV5-5 with TRBJ1-1; 11 bases are a match to TRBD1. This CDR3 is built from 13 residues. V shed 4 bases and J 7 bases; nucleotides not matched to a gene: 3. The germline V gene encodes CDR1 SGHKS and CDR2 YYEKEE (reference sequence). The CDR3 coding sequence is TGTGCCAGCAGCCGGGGACAGGGGGTTGAAGCTTTCTTT. It yields the protein CASSRGQGVEAFF.

This chain joins TRBV30 and TRBJ1-4; no reliable D call. The CDR3 has 13 residues. Trimming cost V 4 bases and J 8 bases, with 14 bases left between them. Germline CDR1 GTSNPN, CDR2 SVGIG (reference sequence). This chain's CDR3 is CAWMTKTWEKLFF. The DNA for the CDR3 is TGTGCCTGGATGACGAAGACATGGGAAAAACTGTTTTTT.

The rearrangement links TRBV11-2 to TRBJ2-5; the D is unclear. CDR1 is SGHAT and CDR2 is FQNNGV in the germline V gene. Trimming removed 5 bases from V and 0 bases from J, with 7 bases in between. The CDR3 length is 13 residues. CDR3: CASSRSHQETQYF. The CDR3 DNA is TGTGCCAGCAGCAGGTCTCACCAAGAGACCCAGTACTTC.

Turning to this clone: The sample holds other DNA sequences that translate to the same CDR3. The rearrangement uses TRBV18 and TRBJ1-2; TRBD1 matches 8 bases. CDR1 is KGHSH and CDR2 is LQKENI in the germline V gene. There are 14 residues in the CDR3. V gave up 3 bases and J gave up 7 bases; unmatched junction bases: 7. The CDR3: CASSPGQGAGGYTF. CDR3 sequence (DNA): TGTGCCAGCTCACCCGGGCAGGGGGCAGGTGGCTACACCTTC.

The rearrangement joins TRBV2 to TRBJ1-4; D possibly corresponds to TRBD1 (6 bases). Germline V gives CDR1 SNHLY, CDR2 FYNNEI. V lost 7 bases to trimming and J lost 5 bases, with 17 bases between them. The CDR3 runs to 15 residues. Here the CDR3 DNA reads TGTGCCAGCACCCGTAAAGGGGGAGGGAATGAAAAACTGTTTTTT. Amino acid sequence: CASTRKGGGNEKLFF.

The J gene is TRBJ2-7, the V gene TRBV19; a weak D match, TRBD1 (6 bases). In germline, CDR1 is LNHDA, CDR2 SQIVND (reference sequence). This CDR3 comprises 15 residues. Trimming took off 5 bases at V and 4 bases at J, with 18 bases between the two ends. The CDR3 coding sequence is TGTGCCAGTAGTCCGTCGACAGGAATCCCTTACGAGCAGTACTTC. It translates to CASSPSTGIPYEQYF.

This chain connects TRBV6-4 to TRBJ1-4; a weak D match, TRBD1 (5 bases). Between the trimmed V and J ends, which lost 5 bases and 0 bases, there was a span of 10 bases. Germline V gene lookup returns CDR1 MRHNA and CDR2 SNTAGT. This CDR3 contains 15 residues. The CDR3 loop reads CASSRTDTTNEKLFF. CDR3 coding DNA: TGTGCCAGCAGTCGAACGGACACAACTAATGAAAAACTGTTTTTT.

This clone was counted once. Other DNA sequences in this sample translate to the same CDR3. The gene calls are TRBV28 and TRBJ1-2, with TRBD1 as a possible D gene (5 bases). This CDR3 has 13 amino acids. V was clipped by 3 bases and J by 3 bases, with 8 bases between them. Germline V gene data show CDR1 as MDHEN and CDR2 as SYDVKM. The CDR3 sequence: CASSLSRDYGYTF. As DNA, the CDR3 is TGTGCCAGCAGTTTGTCCAGGGACTATGGCTACACCTTC.

Note on this clone: Other DNA sequences in the same sample also yield this CDR3. The CDR3 loop is CASSLGTVTDTQYF. DNA for the CDR3: TGCGCCAGCAGCTTGGGAACAGTTACAGATACGCAGTATTTT. The chain recombines TRBV5-1 with TRBJ2-3; D is unclear. The germline V gene encodes CDR1 SGHRS and CDR2 YFSETQ. Trimming took off 0 bases at V and 3 bases at J, with 8 bases between the two ends. The CDR3 loop spans 14 amino acids.

The rearrangement joins TRBV7-2 to TRBJ2-2; TRBD2 is a possible D gene (5 bases). CDR3 length: 13 amino acids. Germline assignment: CDR1 SGHTA and CDR2 FQGNSA. Between the trimmed V and J ends, which lost 6 bases and 5 bases, there was a span of 10 bases. This chain's CDR3 is CASREVGTGELFF. DNA for the CDR3: TGTGCCAGCAGGGAGGTTGGGACCGGGGAGCTGTTTTTT.

The rearrangement links TRBV6-1 to TRBJ2-7; D is unclear. V was pared by 0 bases and J by 0 bases, with 15 bases between. Germline assignment: CDR1 MNHNS and CDR2 SASEGT. This CDR3 is 17 amino acids long. This CDR3 is CASSEALLELRSYEQYF. CDR3 DNA sequence: TGTGCCAGCAGTGAAGCGCTACTCGAGCTCCGCTCCTACGAGCAGTACTTC.

The rearrangement links TRBV28 to TRBJ1-5; D unclear. This CDR3 is 16 amino acids long. Germline V CDR1 and CDR2: MDHEN, SYDVKM. V lost 2 bases, J lost 5 bases, and 16 bases lay in between. The CDR3 loop reads CASSLIIPVRYQPQHF. DNA of the CDR3: TGTGCCAGCAGTTTAATTATCCCCGTCAGGTATCAGCCCCAGCATTTT.

V gene TRBV28 combines with J gene TRBJ2-6; D not resolved. In germline, CDR1 is MDHEN, CDR2 SYDVKM. The CDR3 length is 14 residues. V shed 8 bases and J shed 3 bases, with 11 bases lying between them. This chain's CDR3 is CASPWLDGANVLTF. As DNA, the CDR3 is TGTGCCAGCCCCTGGCTTGATGGGGCCAACGTCCTGACTTTC. Full variable domain (remainder filled in from reference TRBV28 and TRBJ2-6): DVKVTQSSRYLVKRTGEKVFLECVQDMDHENMFWYRQDPGLGLRLIYFSYDVKMKEKGDIPEGYSVSREKKERFSLILESASTNQTSMYLCASPWLDGANVLTFGAGSRLTVL.

DNA for the CDR3: TGTGCCAGCAGCCCTTACAGGGCAGCGGATGAGCAGTTCTTC. Protein product: CASSPYRAADEQFF. This chain connects TRBV7-2 to TRBJ2-1, with D perhaps matching TRBD1 (6 bases). The V end was cut by 5 bases, the J end by 8 bases, with 16 bases between. Germline V gene sequence: CDR1 SGHTA, CDR2 FQGNSA. CDR3 length: 14 residues.

The chain couples TRBV7-9 to TRBJ2-1; 11 bases agree with TRBD2. The CDR3 covers 16 residues. Germline CDR1 and CDR2: SEHNR and FQNEAQ (reference sequence). Trimming cost V 4 bases and J 4 bases; bases outside gene matches: 6. The CDR3, as DNA: TGTGCCAGCAGCTCCTTTAGCGGGAGGGTATACAATGAGCAGTTCTTC. This encodes CASSSFSGRVYNEQFF.

This chain joins TRBV6-1 and TRBJ1-2, with 12 bases that match TRBD1. This CDR3 spans 14 amino acids. The germline V gene encodes CDR1 MNHNS and CDR2 SASEGT. V lost 6 bases, J lost 4 bases, and 3 bases stayed unmatched. The CDR3 nucleotides are TGTGCCAGCAGCCGGGACAGGGGGCTCTATGGCTACACCTTC. This translates into CASSRDRGLYGYTF.

This clone was seen a single time. V and J are TRBV27 and TRBJ2-7; a weak D match, TRBD2 (5 bases). The V end was cut by 6 bases, the J end by 2 bases, with 20 bases between. CDR1 MNHEY and CDR2 SMNVEV come from the germline V gene (reference sequence). The CDR3 contains 16 residues. CDR3 bases: TGTGCCAGCAGGAAACTACCGCGGCGAGGGCCCTACGAGCAGTACTTC. Its translation is CASRKLPRRGPYEQYF.

This clone has more than one count but fewer than ten. The chain joins TRBV28 to TRBJ2-5; D gene unclear. The CDR3 length is 13 residues. The germline CDR1 and CDR2 sequences are MDHEN and SYDVKM. The V end was cut by 3 bases, the J end by 5 bases, with 10 bases between. The DNA for the CDR3 is TGTGCCAGCAGTTTGGCGGCTAGGGAGACCCAGTACTTC. The encoded protein is CASSLAARETQYF.

The chain combines TRBV5-6 with TRBJ2-3, with 12 nucleotides matching TRBD2. Losses at the gene ends were 2 bases for V and 5 bases for J; bases not matched to a gene: 6. The CDR3 spans 16 residues. The germline V gene has CDR1 SGHDT and CDR2 YYEEEE. This CDR3 is CASSFRLAGAGDTQYF. CDR3 nucleotide sequence: TGTGCCAGCAGCTTTCGACTAGCGGGAGCCGGAGATACGCAGTATTTT. The entire variable domain, with the rest obtained from reference TRBV5-6 and TRBJ2-3, is as follows: DAGVTQSPTHLIKTRGQQVTLRCSPKSGHDTVSWYQQALGQGPQFIFQYYEEEERQRGNFPDRFSGHQFPNYSSELNVNALLLGDSALYLCASSFRLAGAGDTQYFGPGTRLTVL.

This rearrangement joins TRBV19 to TRBJ2-5, with TRBD2 identical over 12 bases. The germline V gene encodes CDR1 LNHDA and CDR2 SQIVND (reference sequence). The CDR3 totals 14 residues. V lost 7 bases and J lost 2; bases outside the gene matches: 2. CDR3 protein: CASTGTSGQETQYF. The CDR3 nucleotides are TGTGCCAGTACCGGGACTAGCGGGCAAGAGACCCAGTACTTC.

This chain connects TRBV14 to TRBJ1-1; unclear D gene. Germline CDR1 SGHDN, CDR2 FVKESK. This CDR3 contains 14 residues. With 0 bases removed from V and 6 bases from J, the gap between germline ends came to 11 bases. The CDR3 DNA follows: TGTGCCAGCAGCCAAGATCTTAAAGTGGCTGAAGCTTTCTTT. It translates to CASSQDLKVAEAFF. The full variable domain, with the rest looked up from reference TRBV14 and TRBJ1-1, is EAGVTQFPSHSVIEKGQTVTLRCDPISGHDNLYWYRRVMGKEIKFLLHFVKESKQDESGMPNNRFLAERTGGTYSTLKVQPAELEDSGVYFCASSQDLKVAEAFFGQGTRLTVV.

This sequence joins TRBV5-6 and TRBJ2-5, with a weak D call TRBD1 (5 bases). Germline V gives CDR1 SGHDT, CDR2 YYEEEE. The CDR3 contains 17 residues. The germline V and J ends were trimmed by 4 bases and 2 bases, with 21 bases remaining between them. The CDR3 region is CASSVGLIRASQETQYF. As DNA, the CDR3 is TGTGCCAGCAGCGTGGGGCTAATTAGAGCGAGTCAAGAGACCCAGTACTTC.

The gene calls are TRBV7-3 and TRBJ2-2; a possible D gene is TRBD1 (5 bases). Germline CDR1 and CDR2: SGHTA and FQGTGA. Trimming stripped 6 bases from V and 6 bases from J, with 23 bases between. The CDR3 loop spans 17 amino acids. The CDR3 nucleotides are TGTGCCAGCAGAAAAATTGGAGTTTTAGGGGAATCCGGGGAGCTGTTTTTT. Protein: CASRKIGVLGESGELFF.

DNA of the CDR3: TGCGCCAGCAGCCCGCGGACAGCCCAGCCATTCTATGGCTACACCTTC. Its translation is CASSPRTAQPFYGYTF. The J gene is TRBJ1-2, the V gene TRBV4-1; the D gene is possibly TRBD1 (6 bases). CDR3 length equals 16 residues. Between the trimmed V and J ends, which lost 4 bases and 4 bases, there was a span of 19 bases. Germline loops: CDR1 MGHRA, CDR2 YSYEKL.

This chain connects TRBV5-4 to TRBJ2-3; 9 nucleotides align to TRBD2. The germline V gene encodes CDR1 SGHNT and CDR2 YYREEE (reference sequence). V gave up 7 bases and J gave up 5 bases; unmatched junction bases: 5. The CDR3 runs 13 residues. CDR3 in amino acids: CASAGGREDTQYF. The CDR3 DNA sequence: TGTGCCAGCGCGGGCGGGAGGGAAGATACGCAGTATTTT.

V gene TRBV7-6 combines with J gene TRBJ2-5, with D perhaps matching TRBD2 (5 bases). Between the trimmed V and J ends, which lost 5 bases and 2 bases, there was a span of 15 bases. Germline loops: CDR1 SGHVS, CDR2 FNYEAQ. The CDR3 covers 15 residues. The CDR3 sequence: CASSLRTVSQETQYF. In nucleotides, the CDR3 is TGTGCCAGCAGCCTAAGGACTGTTAGTCAAGAGACCCAGTACTTC. The full variable domain, in which reference TRBV7-6 and TRBJ2-5 provide the parts outside the CDR3, is GAGVSQSPRYKVTKRGQDVALRCDPISGHVSLYWYRQALGQGPEFLTYFNYEAQQDKSGLPNDRFSAERPEGSISTLTIQRTEQRDSAMYRCASSLRTVSQETQYFGPGTRLLVL.

This rearrangement joins TRBV15 to TRBJ2-1; 11 nucleotides agree with TRBD2. There are 16 residues in the CDR3. With 0 bases clipped from V and 6 bases from J, the junction kept 4 bases outside the gene matches. Germline CDR1 reads LNHNV; CDR2 reads YYDKDF (reference sequence). The CDR3 region has the DNA TGTGCCACCAGCAGAGATAGCGGGAGGGTGTCCAATGAGCAGTTCTTC. The encoded protein is CATSRDSGRVSNEQFF.

This clone appeared once. The gene calls are TRBV9 and TRBJ2-2; the D is unclear. The CDR3 length is 15 residues. CDR1 is SGDLS and CDR2 is YYNGEE in the germline V gene. Trimming left V 3 bases short and J 1 base short, with 10 bases between. CDR3 coding DNA: TGTGCCAGCAGCGGCCAAAACAGGAACACCGGGGAGCTGTTTTTT. Translating it yields CASSGQNRNTGELFF.

This clone was recorded once. The V gene is TRBV5-4, the J gene TRBJ2-5; D not resolved. CDR3 length: 14 residues. Germline V CDR1 and CDR2: SGHNT, YYREEE (reference sequence). Trimming took 4 bases from V and 2 from J, leaving 12 bases between them. The CDR3 is CASSQIVGQETQYF. The CDR3 DNA reads TGTGCCAGCAGCCAGATAGTGGGGCAAGAGACCCAGTACTTC.